Shown below are 2 T cell receptor beta chains from a single sample sequenced in a study of cytomegalovirus exposure and HLA in healthy donors. The PCR contained 60 Vbeta and 13 Jbeta primers. Generated by immunoSEQ multiplex PCR, the TCRdb table keeps only in-frame clones and is missing some. The sample has around 150,000 clones, approximately 82% seen once; the top ten hold around 9.1%. Sequenced sample: PBMCs. These receptors were collected from a male donor in good health and CMV-seropositive.

The chain recombines TRBV7-2 with TRBJ1-1; TRBD1 matches at 7 bases. The CDR3 is 14 amino acids. Trimming cost V 5 bases and J 1 base; bases outside gene matches: 4. The V gene's germline CDR1 is SGHTA and CDR2 FQGNSA. The CDR3 is CASSLTGANTEAFF. In nucleotides, the CDR3 is TGTGCCAGCAGCCTCACAGGGGCGAACACTGAAGCTTTCTTT.

V usage is TRBV30 and J usage is TRBJ1-1; TRBD1 is a possible D gene (5 bases). Germline CDR1 reads GTSNPN; CDR2 reads SVGIG (reference sequence). The germline V and J ends were trimmed by 4 bases and 10 bases, with 19 bases remaining between them. The CDR3 totals 13 residues. The CDR3 loop is CAWNGEINGGAFF. The CDR3 bases are TGTGCCTGGAATGGTGAAATCAACGGGGGAGCTTTCTTT.